This T cell receptor beta chain was profiled in a study of Graves' ophthalmopathy and Graves' hyperthyroidism. TCR beta CDR3 amplification used RNA transcripts. RT-PCR with HTBI primers came first, then second-round multiplex PCR. TCRdb reprocessed the multiplex PCR reads with MiXCR, giving one entry per CDR3 protein. The sample has around 590,000 distinct CDR3 sequences, less than 45% seen once. Certain patients were not enrolled. These were patients with other autoimmune diseases, uncontrolled infections, pregnancy or lactation. The trim removed 1 base at V and 4 bases at J, leaving 2 bases unmatched. This CDR3 has 14 residues. Germline assignment: CDR1 DFQATT and CDR2 SNEGSKA (reference sequence).

The clonotype was recovered from an adult man with Graves' hyperthyroidism. Sequences were obtained from peripheral blood or thyroid tissue (not recorded which). This rearrangement joins TRBV20-1 to TRBJ2-2; 8 nucleotides line up with TRBD2. The CDR3 DNA reads as TGCAGTGCTAGAGCGGGAGGGGGCACCGGGGAGCTGTTTTTT. It is translated as CSARAGGGTGELFF.